These 30 T cell receptor beta chains share one sample of origin, sequenced in a study of PD-1 blockade in classical Hodgkin lymphoma. The data were produced by immunoSEQ multiplex PCR, yet TCRdb's version contains in-frame clones alone and is incomplete. Counted here are approximately 84,000 clones, approximately 86% occurring once; the ten biggest clones make up over 15%. Noted time point: cycle 4 day 1 (C4D1), after about 6 weeks of nivolumab. Each patient experienced a relapse that followed autologous stem cell transplantation, and brentuximab vedotin exposure varied. The sequencing used peripheral blood mononuclear cells (PBMCs), collected before the fourth cycle of nivolumab. These receptors were taken from a human donor with classical Hodgkin lymphoma.

This clone appeared a few times. This specimen includes other DNA sequences encoding the same CDR3. The genes are TRBV28 and TRBJ2-1; 8 bases are a match to TRBD2. Unmatched junction bases numbered 11, after V lost 3 bases and J lost 7 bases. CDR1 and CDR2 (germline): MDHEN, SYDVKM. This CDR3 is 16 amino acids long. Here the CDR3 DNA reads TGTGCCAGCAGTTTTCCCCCCGGGAGGGCCCGGAATGAGCAGTTCTTC. This gives the protein CASSFPPGRARNEQFF.

The rearrangement uses TRBV11-2 and TRBJ2-7; D call uncertain. CDR1 and CDR2 from the germline V gene are SGHAT and FQNNGV. The germline V and J ends were trimmed by 3 bases and 5 bases, with 11 bases remaining between them. The CDR3 is made up of 13 amino acids. The CDR3 is CASSFSLANEQYF. CDR3 coding DNA: TGTGCCAGCAGCTTTTCACTCGCCAACGAGCAGTACTTC.

The CDR3 sequence: CASSGTSGSSGANVLTF. CDR3 sequence (DNA): TGTGCCAGCAGCGGAACTAGCGGGAGCTCTGGGGCCAACGTCCTGACTTTC. The chain uses TRBV9 and TRBJ2-6; TRBD2 aligns across 11 bases. The CDR3 consists of 17 residues. Germline CDR1 SGDLS, CDR2 YYNGEE. The J segment lost 0 bases and the V segment lost 3 bases, leaving 2 bases of the junction unmatched.

The J gene is TRBJ2-7, the V gene TRBV10-3; 10 nucleotides align to TRBD2. Looked up from germline, CDR1 is ENHRY and CDR2 is SYGVKD. This CDR3 is 13 amino acids long. V lost 10 bases to trimming and J lost 5 bases; unmatched junction nucleotides: 8. CDR3 nucleotide sequence: TGTGCCACGACGGGACTAGCGACCAACGAGCAGTACTTC. Translated, it gives CATTGLATNEQYF.

This clone was counted between two and nine times. The chain is built from TRBV27 and TRBJ2-5; D gene unclear. The CDR3 is 15 residues long. Trimming pared 0 bases from V and 7 bases from J, leaving 15 bases between. Germline CDR1 is MNHEY and CDR2 is SMNVEV (reference sequence). The CDR3 DNA sequence: TGTGCCAGCAGTTTATCGAAATTAGCTTATCGGACCCAGTACTTC. It encodes CASSLSKLAYRTQYF.

The chain is built from TRBV4-2 and TRBJ1-5; the match to TRBD1 covers 8 bases. Germline V gives CDR1 LGHNA, CDR2 YNFKEQ. The CDR3 sequence is 16 residues long. The V gene end was trimmed by 1 base and the J gene end by 3 bases; junction bases not matched to a gene: 5. CDR3 in amino acids: CASSQGGTGYNQPQHF. CDR3 nucleotide sequence: TGTGCCAGCAGCCAAGGGGGGACAGGTTACAATCAGCCCCAGCATTTT.

The V gene is TRBV7-3, the J gene TRBJ2-7; no clear D gene. Germline CDR1 SGHTA, CDR2 FQGTGA. The CDR3 length is 13 residues. Trimming cost V 1 base and J 3 bases, with 7 bases left between them. CDR3 residues: CASSLNSHYEQYF. Here the CDR3 DNA reads TGTGCCAGCAGCTTAAACAGTCACTACGAGCAGTACTTC.

This sequence joins TRBV6-1 and TRBJ1-2, with 11 bases aligning to TRBD1. Trimming took 4 bases from V and 8 from J; bases not matched to a gene: 12. The germline V gene encodes CDR1 MNHNS and CDR2 SASEGT. This CDR3 spans 16 amino acids. CDR3 residues: CASSVRSGGTGGGYTF. DNA for the CDR3: TGTGCCAGCAGTGTTAGGTCCGGGGGGACAGGGGGAGGCTACACCTTC.

This sequence joins TRBV10-3 and TRBJ1-5; 7 nucleotides agree with TRBD1. Trimming at V came to 2 bases and at J to 9 bases, leaving 7 bases not matched to a gene. The CDR3 totals 14 residues. In germline, CDR1 is ENHRY, CDR2 SYGVKD. CDR3 DNA sequence: TGTGCCATCAGTGAGAGCCCAGGGGGTCCGCCCCAGCATTTT. This sequence encodes CAISESPGGPPQHF.

Of note for this clone: The sample has other DNA sequences that encode this CDR3 too. The rearrangement links TRBV6-5 to TRBJ2-6, with D hard to call. V was shortened by 2 bases and J by 3 bases, with 5 bases between the two germline ends. Germline values: CDR1 MNHEY, CDR2 SVGAGI. The CDR3 has 14 residues. In nucleotides, the CDR3 is TGTGCCAGCAGTTACAGGGATGGGGCCAACGTCCTGACTTTC. Translating gives CASSYRDGANVLTF.

The genes are TRBV19 and TRBJ1-2, with D possibly matching TRBD1 (6 bases). The CDR3 covers 14 residues. V lost 5 bases to trimming and J lost 8 bases, with 18 bases between them. CDR1 and CDR2 from the germline V gene are LNHDA and SQIVND (reference sequence). In nucleotides, the CDR3 is TGTGCCAGTAGTCTTATTGAAGCAGGGGTCGGCTACACCTTC. Translated, it gives CASSLIEAGVGYTF.

Written as DNA, the CDR3 is TGTGCCAGCAGCTTGGCCAGGGCGAACACCGGGGAGCTGTTTTTT. It is translated as CASSLARANTGELFF. The chain couples TRBV5-5 to TRBJ2-2; possibly TRBD1 for D (5 bases). With 0 bases removed from V and 0 bases from J, the gap between germline ends came to 6 bases. The CDR3 runs 15 residues. CDR1 is SGHKS and CDR2 is YYEKEE in the germline V gene (reference sequence).

The chain recombines TRBV4-1 with TRBJ1-4; D gene uncertain. Trimming took 5 bases from V and 7 from J, leaving 14 bases between them. Germline CDR1 is MGHRA and CDR2 is YSYEKL. The CDR3 consists of 14 residues. The CDR3 region has the DNA TGCGCCAGCAGCTCGGGGAGTTTAAGTGAAAAACTGTTTTTT. Encoded protein: CASSSGSLSEKLFF.

The chain joins TRBV28 to TRBJ2-1; D is unresolved. The germline V gene has CDR1 MDHEN and CDR2 SYDVKM. Between the trimmed V and J ends, which lost 3 bases and 7 bases, there was a span of 10 bases. The CDR3 is made up of 13 amino acids. DNA of the CDR3: TGTGCCAGCAGTTTTTCACCGCAGAATGAGCAGTTCTTC. It specifies CASSFSPQNEQFF.

The chain links TRBV27 to TRBJ2-1, with TRBD2 matching over 10 bases. The germline V gene encodes CDR1 MNHEY and CDR2 SMNVEV (reference sequence). V shed 8 bases, J shed 6 bases, and the junction held 10 bases outside the gene matches. The CDR3 spans 15 residues. CDR3 region: CASSELAGAGNEQFF. The DNA of the CDR3 is TGTGCCAGCTCCGAGCTAGCGGGAGCGGGCAATGAGCAGTTCTTC.

This clone was observed once. This chain links TRBV18 with TRBJ2-7, with 8 bases that match TRBD1. CDR1 and CDR2 (germline): KGHSH, LQKENI. Trimming took 5 bases from V and 6 from J; bases not matched to a gene: 6. CDR3 length: 13 residues. CDR3 sequence: CASSEDRDGEQYF. The DNA of the CDR3 is TGTGCCAGCTCAGAGGACAGGGATGGCGAGCAGTACTTC.

In DNA, the CDR3 is TGTGCCAGTAGTACCTTACACAGGGGGCTATACGAGCAGTACTTC. Translating gives CASSTLHRGLYEQYF. V gene TRBV19 combines with J gene TRBJ2-7; 9 positions match TRBD1. The germline CDR1 and CDR2 sequences are LNHDA and SQIVND (reference sequence). This CDR3 is 15 amino acids long. V lost 4 bases and J lost 4; bases outside the gene matches: 8.

V and J are TRBV6-5 and TRBJ2-3, with D maybe TRBD1 (6 bases). The ends were cut back, 4 bases at V and 4 bases at J, with 9 bases in the middle. Looked up from germline, CDR1 is MNHEY and CDR2 is SVGAGI. This CDR3 has 13 residues. The CDR3 is CASSSPGADTQYF. CDR3 DNA: TGTGCCAGCAGTTCCCCAGGGGCAGATACGCAGTATTTT.

This chain uses TRBV6-1 with TRBJ2-1; 9 bases fit TRBD2. Trimming took 2 bases from V and 6 from J; bases not matched to a gene: 11. Germline V gene lookup returns CDR1 MNHNS and CDR2 SASEGT. The CDR3 length is 17 residues. The DNA of the CDR3 is TGTGCCAGCAGTGAAAACGTCGGCGGGAGGGCCCTCAATGAGCAGTTCTTC. Its protein product is CASSENVGGRALNEQFF.

This clone was seen more than once but under ten times. The chain employs TRBV25-1 and TRBJ2-1; unclear D gene. The CDR3 is 13 residues long. V lost 5 bases and J lost 11, with 16 bases in between. Germline V gene data show CDR1 as MGHDK and CDR2 as SYGVNS. CDR3 amino acids: CASSSNSLHQQFF. The CDR3 DNA reads as TGTGCCAGCAGTTCCAATTCCCTACACCAGCAGTTCTTC.

The rearrangement links TRBV6-1 to TRBJ1-5; D not certain. Trimming shortened V by 3 bases and J by 4 bases, and 13 bases separated the two germline ends. This CDR3 contains 15 residues. From germline, CDR1 is MNHNS and CDR2 SASEGT. The CDR3 loop is CASSERRDQNQPQHF. CDR3 DNA: TGTGCCAGCAGTGAGAGGCGGGATCAAAATCAGCCCCAGCATTTT.

The rearrangement links TRBV6-6 to TRBJ1-1; 8 bases align to TRBD1. V lost 6 bases to trimming and J lost 1 base; unmatched junction nucleotides: 10. In germline, CDR1 is MNHNY, CDR2 SVGAGI (reference sequence). This CDR3 comprises 16 residues. The CDR3 loop is CASSHRPGQANTEAFF. In DNA, the CDR3 is TGTGCCAGCAGCCACCGGCCGGGACAGGCGAACACTGAAGCTTTCTTT.

The chain is built from TRBV29-1 and TRBJ1-1; D call uncertain. V dropped 5 bases and J dropped 1 base, with 17 bases sitting between them. The CDR3 runs to 15 residues. Germline lookup yields CDR1 SQVTM and CDR2 ANQGSEA. The CDR3 protein is CSVSRALGANTEAFF. In nucleotides, the CDR3 is TGCAGCGTTAGTAGGGCACTGGGAGCGAACACTGAAGCTTTCTTT.

Here the CDR3 reads CASSYDSSSGNTIYF. CDR3 DNA: TGTGCCAGCAGTTACGACAGTAGCTCTGGAAACACCATATATTTT. This sequence joins TRBV6-5 and TRBJ1-3; tentatively, D is TRBD1 (5 bases). Per the germline V gene, CDR1 is MNHEY and CDR2 is SVGAGI. The CDR3 is made up of 15 amino acids. The V gene lost 2 bases and the J gene lost 0 bases, with 8 bases spanning the gap.

V gene TRBV11-3 combines with J gene TRBJ2-1; D may be TRBD2 (5 bases). Germline V gives CDR1 SGHNT, CDR2 YENEEA. V was shortened by 1 base and J by 7 bases, with 8 bases between the two germline ends. The CDR3 has 13 amino acids. CDR3 region: CASSLGSVNEQFF. In DNA, the CDR3 is TGTGCCAGCAGCTTAGGTAGCGTAAATGAGCAGTTCTTC. Variable domain in full (rest from reference TRBV11-3 and TRBJ2-1): EAGVVQSPRYKIIEKKQPVAFWCNPISGHNTLYWYLQNLGQGPELLIRYENEEAVDDSQLPKDRFSAERLKGVDSTLKIQPAELGDSAVYLCASSLGSVNEQFFGPGTRLTVL.

The rearrangement joins TRBV6-6 to TRBJ1-2; tentatively, D is TRBD1 (5 bases). The CDR3 is 15 residues long. CDR1 MNHNY and CDR2 SVGAGI come from the germline V gene (reference sequence). The V end lost 2 bases, the J end lost 8 bases, and 18 bases lay between the germline ends. The CDR3 DNA follows: TGTGCCAGCAGTTACCAAGGGGCAGGTTTTGAGGGCTACACCTTC. Translated, it gives CASSYQGAGFEGYTF.

The chain couples TRBV5-4 to TRBJ2-5, with 16 nucleotides matching TRBD2. The junction had 4 bases not matched to a gene; V was cut back by 4 bases and J by 1 base. The CDR3 is 17 amino acids. In germline, CDR1 is SGHNT, CDR2 YYREEE (reference sequence). This chain's CDR3 is CASSRGTSGRAQETQYF. DNA for the CDR3: TGTGCCAGCAGCCGCGGGACTAGCGGGAGGGCCCAAGAGACCCAGTACTTC. Combining the CDR3 with reference TRBV5-4 and TRBJ2-5 gives the whole variable domain ETGVTQSPTHLIKTRGQQVTLRCSSQSGHNTVSWYQQALGQGPQFIFQYYREEENGRGNFPPRFSGLQFPNYSSELNVNALELDDSALYLCASSRGTSGRAQETQYFGPGTRLLVL.

The J gene is TRBJ1-4, the V gene TRBV6-1, with D unresolved. Germline CDR1 MNHNS, CDR2 SASEGT. This CDR3 spans 18 amino acids. V was cut by 2 bases and J by 8 bases, with 24 bases left in between. The DNA of the CDR3 is TGTGCCAGCAGTGAACGCTTGTCTCGTGGCCCTATCGGGGAAAAACTGTTTTTT. This encodes CASSERLSRGPIGEKLFF.

The V and J genes are TRBV7-2 and TRBJ1-6, with D tentatively TRBD1 (6 bases). V lost 4 bases and J lost 8, with 9 bases in between. The CDR3 consists of 13 residues. The V gene's germline CDR1 is SGHTA and CDR2 FQGNSA. The CDR3 sequence is CASSWGQDSPLHF. For the CDR3, the DNA is TGTGCCAGCAGCTGGGGACAAGATTCACCCCTCCACTTT.

J is TRBJ2-2 and V is TRBV7-2; no clear D gene. The CDR3 sequence is 13 residues long. V shed 4 bases and J shed 7 bases, with 10 bases lying between them. Germline V CDR1 and CDR2: SGHTA, FQGNSA. The CDR3 sequence: CASSSLVLGELFF. The CDR3 nucleotides read TGTGCCAGCAGCTCCCTAGTTCTCGGGGAGCTGTTTTTT.